Presented here are 3 T cell receptor beta chains from one specimen sequenced in a study of response to subunit inactivated influenza vaccine. One entry per CDR3 protein, called by TCRdb with MiXCR from the RT-PCR reads. The sample includes about 190,000 distinct CDR3 sequences, roughly 14% of them seen just once. Sequencing used CD8+ T cells sorted from PBMCs, obtained 4 to 6 days after vaccination. The receptor source for this set is a man aged 45 to 65 who received an inactivated influenza vaccine.

The chain employs TRBV4-1 and TRBJ2-7, with 9 nucleotides matching TRBD1. This CDR3 contains 15 residues. CDR1 MGHRA and CDR2 YSYEKL come from the germline V gene. J was trimmed by 3 bases and V by 0 bases; bases with no gene match: 3. The CDR3 coding sequence is TGCGCCAGCAGCCAAGACGGGACAGGGTACTACGAGCAGTACTTC. It yields the protein CASSQDGTGYYEQYF.

The gene calls are TRBV12-3 or TRBV12-4 and TRBJ2-5, with D uncertain. This CDR3 is built from 15 residues. The V end was cut by 3 bases, the J end by 0 bases, with 11 bases between. This CDR3 is CASSFSGEYQETQYF. The CDR3 nucleotides are TGTGCCAGCAGTTTTTCGGGCGAATACCAAGAGACCCAGTACTTC.

This clonotype has just a few counts. The chain is built from TRBV6-2 or TRBV6-3 and TRBJ2-1, with 8 bases lining up with TRBD2. V shed 7 bases, J shed 7 bases, and the junction held 12 bases outside the gene matches. Per germline, CDR1 MNHEY and CDR2 SVGEGT. There are 15 residues in the CDR3. The CDR3 nucleotides are TGTGCCAGCACCTATTTTAGCGGGAAGGGAAATGAGCAGTTCTTC. Its translation is CASTYFSGKGNEQFF.